The 18 T cell receptor beta chains below all came from one sample that was sequenced in a study of cytotoxic CD8 clonotypes in ibrutinib-treated CLL. Assay used: immunoSEQ multiplex PCR; TCRdb lists only in-frame clones, some missing. The table records hundreds of thousands of clones, roughly 70% of them present only once. The sequencing used PBMCs, collected after 24 months of ibrutinib treatment. These receptors all come from a human donor with chronic lymphocytic leukemia.

This clone showed up just once. The chain has TRBV11-1 and TRBJ1-1; D is uncertain. The CDR3 spans 15 residues. CDR1 SGHAT and CDR2 FQDESV come from the germline V gene (reference sequence). V lost 2 bases, J lost 3 bases, and 13 bases lay in between. In nucleotides, the CDR3 is TGTGCCAGCAGCTTACTCCCCGGAGACTACACTGAAGCTTTCTTT. As protein: CASSLLPGDYTEAFF. Together with reference TRBV11-1 and TRBJ1-1, the CDR3 gives the full variable domain: EAEVAQSPRYKITEKSQAVAFWCDPISGHATLYWYRQILGQGPELLVQFQDESVVDDSQLPKDRFSAERLKGVDSTLKIQPAELGDSAMYLCASSLLPGDYTEAFFGQGTRLTVV.

The gene calls are TRBV9 and TRBJ1-1, with TRBD1 matching 7 bases. Germline V gives CDR1 SGDLS, CDR2 YYNGEE. CDR3 length: 13 amino acids. V dropped 3 bases and J dropped 8; count of bases not matched to a gene: 7. The CDR3 loop reads CASSEGGQTEAFF. For the CDR3, the DNA is TGTGCCAGCAGCGAGGGGGGACAGACAGAAGCTTTCTTT. Supplemented by reference TRBV9 and TRBJ1-1, the full variable domain reads DSGVTQTPKHLITATGQRVTLRCSPRSGDLSVYWYQQSLDQGLQFLIQYYNGEERAKGNILERFSAQQFPDLHSELNLSSLELGDSALYFCASSEGGQTEAFFGQGTRLTVV.

The chain has TRBV28 and TRBJ2-1, with D possibly being TRBD2 (5 bases). V lost 4 bases and J lost 3, with 13 bases in between. Germline V gene sequence: CDR1 MDHEN, CDR2 SYDVKM. The CDR3 length is 15 residues. In nucleotides, the CDR3 is TGTGCCAGCAGTTCCCTCGGAGGCTTCTACAATGAGCAGTTCTTC. Translated: CASSSLGGFYNEQFF.

The V gene is TRBV5-1, the J gene TRBJ2-7; 12 nucleotides align to TRBD2. CDR1 and CDR2 (germline): SGHRS, YFSETQ. Trimming at V came to 4 bases and at J to 4 bases, leaving 12 bases not matched to a gene. The CDR3 has 17 residues. The CDR3 sequence is CASSLDPLTSGSYEQYF. CDR3 coding DNA: TGCGCCAGCAGCCTGGACCCATTGACTAGCGGGAGTTACGAGCAGTACTTC. Variable domain in full (rest from reference TRBV5-1 and TRBJ2-7): KAGVTQTPRYLIKTRGQQVTLSCSPISGHRSVSWYQQTPGQGLQFLFEYFSETQRNKGNFPGRFSGRQFSNSRSEMNVSTLELGDSALYLCASSLDPLTSGSYEQYFGPGTRLTVT.

About this clone: Within the sample, other DNA sequences also encode this same CDR3. The chain employs TRBV9 and TRBJ2-1; D perhaps matches TRBD2 (6 bases). Germline values: CDR1 SGDLS, CDR2 YYNGEE. Trimming stripped 0 bases from V and 3 bases from J, with 10 bases between. The CDR3 totals 15 residues. CDR3 nucleotide sequence: TGTGCCAGCAGCGTAGGGGCTAGCGTCTACAATGAGCAGTTCTTC. This translates into CASSVGASVYNEQFF. The whole variable domain, filled in from reference TRBV9 and TRBJ2-1, reads DSGVTQTPKHLITATGQRVTLRCSPRSGDLSVYWYQQSLDQGLQFLIQYYNGEERAKGNILERFSAQQFPDLHSELNLSSLELGDSALYFCASSVGASVYNEQFFGPGTRLTVL.

The chain couples TRBV6-5 to TRBJ2-2; D gene ambiguous. The CDR3 is 14 residues long. CDR1 MNHEY and CDR2 SVGAGI come from the germline V gene. Trimming shortened V by 3 bases and J by 3 bases, and 8 bases separated the two germline ends. CDR3 region: CASSYAVDTGELFF. The CDR3 coding sequence is TGTGCCAGCAGTTATGCTGTTGACACCGGGGAGCTGTTTTTT.

CDR3 loop: CASSLSPAWDTQYF. The CDR3 coding sequence is TGTGCCAGCAGTTTGAGCCCCGCCTGGGATACGCAGTATTTT. The genes are TRBV27 and TRBJ2-3; D gene unclear. This CDR3 is built from 14 residues. The germline gives CDR1 MNHEY, CDR2 SMNVEV (reference sequence). Deletions cut 3 bases from V and 6 bases from J, with 13 bases between.

The genes are TRBV5-8 and TRBJ1-1; D perhaps matches TRBD1 (6 bases). The CDR3 extends over 14 amino acids. From germline, CDR1 is SGHTS and CDR2 YDEGEE. V was pared by 3 bases and J by 0 bases, with 9 bases between. CDR3 DNA sequence: TGTGCCAGCAGCTCGGGACAAATGAACACTGAAGCTTTCTTT. Translation: CASSSGQMNTEAFF.

V gene TRBV6-5 combines with J gene TRBJ2-7, with a possible D match to TRBD1 (6 bases). Germline V CDR1 and CDR2: MNHEY, SVGAGI. Trimming stripped 6 bases from V and 2 bases from J, with 14 bases between. CDR3 size: 14 residues. The CDR3 region is CASRNRVPPYEQYF. For the CDR3, the DNA is TGTGCCAGCAGGAACAGGGTACCTCCCTACGAGCAGTACTTC.

This chain uses TRBV27 with TRBJ1-1, with a tentative D call TRBD1 (6 bases). From germline, CDR1 is MNHEY and CDR2 SMNVEV (reference sequence). This CDR3 contains 12 residues. V dropped 6 bases and J dropped 9 bases, with 14 bases sitting between them. The CDR3 region is CASRAGQSKAFF. The DNA of the CDR3 is TGTGCCAGCAGAGCCGGACAGTCAAAAGCTTTCTTT.

The chain combines TRBV6-5 with TRBJ2-7, with D perhaps TRBD1 (5 bases). Germline V lookup: CDR1 MNHEY, CDR2 SVGAGI. The CDR3 contains 15 residues. V was pared by 0 bases and J by 3 bases, with 12 bases between. The CDR3 loop is CASSYSDRSYYEQYF. The CDR3 bases are TGTGCCAGCAGTTACTCAGACAGATCCTACTACGAGCAGTACTTC.

This clone was counted a few times. The chain links TRBV5-1 to TRBJ2-5, with 8 nucleotides matching TRBD1. The CDR3 is 16 residues long. Germline-derived CDR1 and CDR2 are SGHRS and YFSETQ. The J segment lost 2 bases and the V segment lost 4 bases, leaving 10 bases of the junction unmatched. As DNA, the CDR3 is TGCGCCAGCAGCCTAAATCTAGGGACAGGACAAGAGACCCAGTACTTC. It yields the protein CASSLNLGTGQETQYF.

The chain carries TRBV2 and TRBJ2-1, with 8 bases aligning to TRBD2. The CDR3 has 15 amino acids. Trimming at V came to 2 bases and at J to 5 bases, leaving 5 bases not matched to a gene. CDR1 SNHLY and CDR2 FYNNEI come from the germline V gene. The CDR3 region is CASSEKAGAHNEQFF. The CDR3 DNA reads as TGTGCCAGCAGTGAAAAAGCGGGAGCTCACAATGAGCAGTTCTTC.

V is TRBV6-5 and J is TRBJ2-3, with D hard to call. The CDR3 is made up of 13 amino acids. The germline gives CDR1 MNHEY, CDR2 SVGAGI. V was shortened by 6 bases and J by 6 bases, with 13 bases between the two germline ends. The DNA for the CDR3 is TGTGCCAGCAGGGGTCCAAACCGGGATACGCAGTATTTT. As protein: CASRGPNRDTQYF.

The V call is TRBV10-1, the J call TRBJ2-1, with a weak D call TRBD2 (9 bases). V shed 2 bases and J shed 10 bases, with 33 bases lying between them. Germline V gene sequence: CDR1 WNHNN, CDR2 SYGVQD (reference sequence). This CDR3 has 20 amino acids. CDR3 DNA sequence: TGCGCCAGCAGTGAGCCGGGACAGGAGGGTGTTGGCGGGAGGGCCGGGGAGCAGTTCTTC. Its protein product is CASSEPGQEGVGGRAGEQFF.

The J gene is TRBJ2-7, the V gene TRBV4-1; 9 bases agree with TRBD1. CDR1 and CDR2 (germline): MGHRA, YSYEKL. The V and J ends lost 4 bases and 2 bases, in that order; junction bases with no gene match: 9. The CDR3 length is 16 residues. CDR3 bases: TGCGCCAGCAGCCCCATGGGAGGACAGGGGACCTACGAGCAGTACTTC. This encodes CASSPMGGQGTYEQYF.

This clone has only a few counts. The chain links TRBV18 to TRBJ2-3; D may be TRBD1 or TRBD2 (5 bases each). Germline V gives CDR1 KGHSH, CDR2 LQKENI. Trimming removed 4 bases from V and 0 bases from J, with 14 bases in between. The CDR3 totals 16 residues. The CDR3 nucleotides read TGTGCCAGCTCACTGTTTGGGACGGAAAGCACAGATACGCAGTATTTT. It encodes CASSLFGTESTDTQYF.

CDR3 coding DNA: TGTGCCACCACGGGACTAACCGACTCCTACGAGCAGTACTTC. Its translation is CATTGLTDSYEQYF. V usage is TRBV28 and J usage is TRBJ2-7; 7 bases align to TRBD2. From germline, CDR1 is MDHEN and CDR2 SYDVKM. The CDR3 extends over 14 amino acids. V trimming: 10 bases; J trimming: 0 bases; junction bases outside the gene matches: 9. Filled out from reference TRBV28 and TRBJ2-7, the complete variable domain reads DVKVTQSSRYLVKRTGEKVFLECVQDMDHENMFWYRQDPGLGLRLIYFSYDVKMKEKGDIPEGYSVSREKKERFSLILESASTNQTSMYLCATTGLTDSYEQYFGPGTRLTVT.